This T cell receptor (beta chain) was documented in a study of molecular identifiers for immune sequencing clone quantification. Study context: Four portions were sequenced after RNA from approximately 20,000 or 100,000 naive CD8 cells was split five ways in replicates.

The CDR3 spans 14 residues. In germline, CDR1 is LGHNA, CDR2 YSLEER. V lost 6 bases to trimming and J lost 6 bases; unmatched junction nucleotides: 7. Points on this clonotype: With a much larger clone just one base away, this may be a read error.

As previously described, bulk TCR libraries were made using listed TCR primers. TCRdb used MiXCR to reprocess the PCR reads, holding one entry per CDR3 protein. Here the sample spans nearly 55,000 distinct CDR3 sequences, about a third being singletons. A CD8+CD4-CCR7+CD45RA+ phenotype served as the sorting definition for naive CD8 T cells. Material: naive CD8+ T cells from blood, with Jurkat cell RNA spiked in. Subset in this sample: FACS-sorted CD8+CD4-CCR7+CD45RA+ naive T cells. The origin of this receptor is a human donor in good health. Some libraries in this study had Jurkat cell RNA spiked in. The genes are TRBV4-3 and TRBJ2-7; TRBD2 matches 11 bases. The CDR3 reads CASSPGLAVSEQYF. The CDR3 coding sequence is TGCGCCAGCAGTCCGGGACTAGCGGTCTCCGAGCAGTACTTC.